This TCR beta chain was obtained from a study of human CD8 memory T cell subsets. Points from the study as a whole: Chao1-based estimation suggested that stem-like memory T cells exhibit greater diversity than precursor exhausted T cells.

The CDR3 consists of 15 residues. CDR1 and CDR2 from the germline V gene are MDHEN and SYDVKM. Its frequency marks this clonotype as medium-sized. Its target is unknown. TPEX cells, early memory CD8+ T cells with exhausted-like traits, were CCR7+ PD-1+ TIGIT+. For every subset, the RNA was derived from duplicate vials of approximately 140,000 sorted CD8+ T cells. Making the TCR beta libraries relied on UMI-labeled 5' RACE. In the original analysis: Individual TCR beta libraries contained between about 2,600 and 20,000 functional CDR3 beta clonotypes each. Reprocessing the 5' RACE reads, TCRdb reports a single entry for every CDR3 protein and omits DNA. TCRdb's processing, not the study's, gives the V and J calls here. The listing contains about 6,600 distinct CDR3 sequences.

What was sequenced was CD8+ T cells from PBMCs. This receptor was taken from a human donor in good health. The chain is built from TRBV28 and TRBJ1-5. The CDR3: CASSLPAGWVQPQHF.